This is a list of T cell receptor beta chains from one sample in a study of cytomegalovirus exposure and HLA in healthy donors. Using immunoSEQ multiplex PCR, the repertoire was profiled, and TCRdb retains in-frame clones only, with some absent. The sample yields tens of thousands of clones, roughly two thirds seen once. The sequenced material came from PBMCs. The receptors stem from a young man in good health and CMV-seronegative. CDR3s include the opening cysteine and the closing phenylalanine or tryptophan. The order of the fields is V gene, D gene, clone size, J gene, CDR3 protein, CDR3 DNA. D genes are given only for firm matches. A clone size is listed for some rows: how often the clone was seen (once, few, many), or a class if it is expanded.

v_gene: TRBV10-1
d_gene: NA
abundance: NA
j_gene: TRBJ2-1
CDR3aa: CASSEVIGAEQFF
CDR3nt: TGCGCCAGCAGTGAGGTGATAGGAGCGGAGCAGTTCTTC

v_gene: TRBV28
d_gene: TRBD1
abundance: NA
j_gene: TRBJ1-5
CDR3aa: CASSDRTGGQPQHF
CDR3nt: TGTGCCAGCAGTGATAGGACAGGTGGCCAGCCCCAGCATTTT

v_gene: TRBV5-1
d_gene: NA
abundance: few
j_gene: TRBJ1-2
CDR3aa: CASSPATGKSHGYTF
CDR3nt: TGCGCCAGCAGCCCCGCAACGGGGAAGTCACATGGCTACACCTTC

v_gene: TRBV29-1
d_gene: NA
abundance: NA
j_gene: TRBJ1-5
CDR3aa: CSVVGAPNQPQHF
CDR3nt: TGCAGCGTTGTGGGGGCCCCCAATCAGCCCCAGCATTTT

v_gene: TRBV29-1
d_gene: NA
abundance: NA
j_gene: TRBJ1-5
CDR3aa: CSVQKEGNQPQHF
CDR3nt: TGCAGCGTGCAGAAGGAGGGCAATCAGCCCCAGCATTTT

v_gene: TRBV6-1
d_gene: TRBD2
abundance: few
j_gene: TRBJ2-5
CDR3aa: CASSELAGGQETQYF
CDR3nt: TGTGCCAGCAGTGAACTAGCGGGGGGGCAAGAGACCCAGTACTTC

v_gene: TRBV6-4
d_gene: NA
abundance: NA
j_gene: TRBJ2-5
CDR3aa: CASSPSAGGQETQYF
CDR3nt: TGTGCCAGCAGTCCCTCGGCAGGGGGGCAAGAGACCCAGTACTTC

v_gene: TRBV6-1
d_gene: NA
abundance: NA
j_gene: TRBJ2-7
CDR3aa: CASSGLTEQYF
CDR3nt: TGTGCCAGCAGCGGACTCACCGAGCAGTACTTC

v_gene: TRBV2
d_gene: NA
abundance: NA
j_gene: TRBJ2-7
CDR3aa: CASREIISYEQYF
CDR3nt: TGTGCCAGCAGAGAAATAATATCCTACGAGCAGTACTTC

v_gene: TRBV5-8
d_gene: NA
abundance: NA
j_gene: TRBJ1-5
CDR3aa: CASSHDRRHNQPQHF
CDR3nt: TGTGCCAGCAGCCATGACAGGCGCCACAATCAGCCCCAGCATTTT

v_gene: TRBV2
d_gene: NA
abundance: once
j_gene: TRBJ1-1
CDR3aa: CASIMSGVALLAFF
CDR3nt: TGTGCCAGCATTATGTCAGGGGTTGCCCTTCTGGCTTTCTTT

v_gene: TRBV5-8
d_gene: TRBD1
abundance: NA
j_gene: TRBJ2-1
CDR3aa: CASSLVGGQWTNEQFF
CDR3nt: TGTGCCAGCAGCTTGGTAGGGGGCCAGTGGACTAATGAGCAGTTCTTC

v_gene: TRBV19
d_gene: TRBD1
abundance: NA
j_gene: TRBJ2-7
CDR3aa: CASSITGGQGSYEQYF
CDR3nt: TGTGCCAGTAGTATTACCGGGGGACAGGGGAGCTACGAGCAGTACTTC

v_gene: TRBV6-5
d_gene: NA
abundance: NA
j_gene: TRBJ2-7
CDR3aa: CASSPGTYEQYF
CDR3nt: TGTGCCAGCAGCCCCGGGACCTACGAGCAGTACTTC

v_gene: TRBV7-9
d_gene: TRBD1
abundance: once
j_gene: TRBJ2-1
CDR3aa: CASSLTGNYNEQFF
CDR3nt: TGTGCCAGCAGCTTGACAGGGAACTACAATGAGCAGTTCTTC

v_gene: TRBV27
d_gene: TRBD1
abundance: NA
j_gene: TRBJ2-7
CDR3aa: CASSRDRGTYEQYF
CDR3nt: TGTGCCAGCAGCCGGGACAGGGGGACCTACGAGCAGTACTTC

v_gene: TRBV5-1
d_gene: NA
abundance: NA
j_gene: TRBJ1-1
CDR3aa: CASSLRMGAAEAFF
CDR3nt: TGCGCCAGCAGCTTGCGTATGGGGGCGGCTGAAGCTTTCTTT

v_gene: TRBV11-1
d_gene: NA
abundance: NA
j_gene: TRBJ2-5
CDR3aa: CASSQDRQTQYF
CDR3nt: TGTGCCAGCAGCCAGGACAGACAGACCCAGTACTTC

v_gene: TRBV7-8
d_gene: NA
abundance: NA
j_gene: TRBJ2-7
CDR3aa: CASSLAPRGPNYEQYF
CDR3nt: TGTGCCAGCAGCTTAGCGCCCAGGGGACCGAACTACGAGCAGTACTTC

v_gene: TRBV28
d_gene: TRBD2
abundance: NA
j_gene: TRBJ2-1
CDR3aa: CASSLSGGRYLRQFF
CDR3nt: TGTGCCAGCAGTTTAAGTGGCGGGAGATATCTTAGGCAGTTCTTC